Each of the 8 T cell receptor beta chains below was sequenced from the same sample in a study of blood T cell repertoires in COVID-19. Assay: immunoSEQ multiplex PCR; the TCRdb copy retains only in-frame clones and omits some. The sample includes about 50,000 clones, 83% of them seen just once. The sample was peripheral blood. These receptors all stem from a man aged 35-49 years with acute or convalescent COVID-19.

This clone was seen a few times. This chain links TRBV3-1 (or the pseudogene TRBV3-2) with TRBJ2-2, with D possibly matching TRBD2 (7 bases). The CDR3 runs 16 residues. Trimming took 3 bases from V and 4 from J, leaving 15 bases between them. Germline V gene data show CDR1 as LGHDT and CDR2 as YNNKEL (reference sequence). CDR3 residues: CASSQGGGGGTGELFF. For the CDR3, the DNA is TGTGCCAGCAGCCAGGGAGGGGGAGGTGGCACCGGGGAGCTGTTTTTT.

The chain is built from TRBV9 and TRBJ1-1; TRBD1 agrees at 8 bases. There are 15 residues in the CDR3. The ends lost 5 bases at V and 2 bases at J; junction bases unmatched: 8. Germline CDR1 SGDLS, CDR2 YYNGEE. The CDR3 sequence: CASSPGTGDNTEAFF. CDR3 DNA sequence: TGTGCCAGCAGTCCCGGGACAGGTGACAACACTGAAGCTTTCTTT. The full variable domain, rest sourced from reference TRBV9 and TRBJ1-1, is DSGVTQTPKHLITATGQRVTLRCSPRSGDLSVYWYQQSLDQGLQFLIQYYNGEERAKGNILERFSAQQFPDLHSELNLSSLELGDSALYFCASSPGTGDNTEAFFGQGTRLTVV.

The rearrangement uses TRBV24-1 and TRBJ1-2; a weak D match, TRBD1 (5 bases). CDR1 and CDR2 from the germline V gene are KGHDR and SFDVKD. V was pared by 3 bases and J by 3 bases, with 16 bases between. CDR3 size: 16 residues. CDR3 DNA: TGTGCCACCAGTGATGGCAGGGCCACTTTGGACTATGGCTACACCTTC. Its translation: CATSDGRATLDYGYTF.

The chain recombines TRBV19 with TRBJ1-4; the match to TRBD1 covers 8 bases. This CDR3 region has 16 residues. CDR1 is LNHDA and CDR2 is SQIVND in the germline V gene (reference sequence). With 6 bases clipped from V and 5 bases from J, the junction kept 11 bases outside the gene matches. In nucleotides, the CDR3 is TGTGCCAGTAGGACGGCCAGGACAGGGAGAAATGAAAAACTGTTTTTT. Translation: CASRTARTGRNEKLFF.

This chain uses TRBV2 with TRBJ1-6, with 7 bases fitting TRBD1. CDR3 length equals 15 residues. The germline CDR1 and CDR2 sequences are SNHLY and FYNNEI. Trimming took 6 bases from V and 7 from J; bases not matched to a gene: 9. CDR3 nucleotide sequence: TGTGCCAGCAGGGGAACTACAGGGGTGAATTCACCCCTCCACTTT. Its protein is CASRGTTGVNSPLHF.

The chain recombines TRBV27 with TRBJ2-1; the match to TRBD2 covers 7 bases. This CDR3 contains 17 residues. The germline CDR1 and CDR2 sequences are MNHEY and SMNVEV (reference sequence). V trimming: 5 bases; J trimming: 2 bases; junction bases outside the gene matches: 12. The DNA for the CDR3 is TGTGCCAGCAGTACGACACGGGAGGCGATAACCTACAATGAGCAGTTCTTC. This translates into CASSTTREAITYNEQFF.

The J gene is TRBJ2-3, the V gene TRBV29-1; possible D gene TRBD1, 6 bases. V lost 5 bases and J 0 bases, leaving 15 bases between the germline ends. The CDR3 has 15 residues. CDR1 and CDR2 from the germline V gene are SQVTM and ANQGSEA. The CDR3 sequence: CSVSQGSSSTDTQYF. CDR3 in DNA: TGCAGCGTTTCCCAGGGGTCGTCCAGCACAGATACGCAGTATTTT.

In this sample, this clone turned up once. This chain links TRBV15 with TRBJ2-3; 7 bases align to TRBD1. From germline, CDR1 is LNHNV and CDR2 YYDKDF (reference sequence). This CDR3 region has 13 residues. J was trimmed by 3 bases and V by 9 bases; bases with no gene match: 6. The CDR3 here is CATTGKLTDTQYF. The CDR3 nucleotides read TGTGCCACGACAGGGAAGCTGACAGATACGCAGTATTTT.